The 28 T cell receptor beta chains listed next were all sequenced from one sample in a study of cytomegalovirus exposure and HLA in healthy donors. PCR primers comprised 60 Vbeta and 13 Jbeta primers. Produced via immunoSEQ multiplex PCR; TCRdb's table is partial and in-frame only. The sample contains over 100,000 clones, roughly 79% of which appear only once. Sequencing was performed on PBMCs. All receptors come from a woman aged 45-59 years in good health and CMV-seropositive.

The chain joins TRBV11-1 to TRBJ1-1, with 10 bases identical to TRBD1. The J segment lost 4 bases and the V segment lost 5 bases, leaving 7 bases of the junction unmatched. Germline CDR1 and CDR2: SGHAT and FQDESV (reference sequence). The CDR3 is 15 amino acids. The CDR3 sequence is CASSARTGGPTEAFF. Written as DNA, the CDR3 is TGTGCCAGCAGCGCGCGGACAGGGGGTCCCACTGAAGCTTTCTTT.

The CDR3 loop is CASSRARGDNEQFF. In nucleotides, the CDR3 is TGTGCCAGCAGCCGGGCCAGGGGGGACAATGAGCAGTTCTTC. This chain uses TRBV5-4 with TRBJ2-1; perhaps TRBD1 as D (7 bases). V lost 4 bases to trimming and J lost 5 bases, with 13 bases between them. The germline gives CDR1 SGHNT, CDR2 YYREEE (reference sequence). This CDR3 is 14 amino acids long.

Comments on this clone: Its ends do not fully match the called genes, so a read error is possible. The chain joins TRBV5-5 to TRBJ1-5; 9 bases fit TRBD1. There are 17 residues in the CDR3. Germline V gene lookup returns CDR1 SGHKS and CDR2 YYEKEE (reference sequence). The CDR3 spells CASNLGGMTGGNQPQHF. In DNA form, the CDR3 reads TGTGCCAGCAACTTGGGTGGAATGACAGGGGGGAATCAGCCCCAGCATTTT.

This clone was seen a few times. This chain uses TRBV29-1 with TRBJ2-5, with D possibly being TRBD2 (5 bases). This CDR3 has 15 residues. Germline V gene lookup returns CDR1 SQVTM and CDR2 ANQGSEA. V dropped 3 bases and J dropped 4 bases, with 18 bases sitting between them. CDR3 sequence (DNA): TGCAGCGTTGATGGGCGGCCGGGGAAGGCAGAGACCCAGTACTTC. Protein product: CSVDGRPGKAETQYF.

The chain combines TRBV27 with TRBJ2-7; 8 bases are shared with TRBD1. V lost 8 bases, J lost 4 bases, and 10 bases stayed unmatched. CDR1 MNHEY and CDR2 SMNVEV come from the germline V gene (reference sequence). The CDR3 loop spans 14 amino acids. For the CDR3, the DNA is TGTGCCAGCTCGTCAGGGGGCGCGGGTTACGAGCAGTACTTC. Protein product: CASSSGGAGYEQYF.

The genes are TRBV19 and TRBJ2-1; no clear D gene. Germline values: CDR1 LNHDA, CDR2 SQIVND (reference sequence). The CDR3 is 13 residues long. V dropped 6 bases and J dropped 7 bases, with 13 bases sitting between them. The CDR3 coding sequence is TGTGCCAGTAGACCCAGTTTGGTGAATGAGCAGTTCTTC. It specifies CASRPSLVNEQFF.

This chain links TRBV7-2 with TRBJ1-2; 7 bases match TRBD1. The CDR3 is 14 residues long. CDR1 is SGHTA, CDR2 FQGNSA, per germline. The V gene end was trimmed by 5 bases and the J gene end by 5 bases; junction bases not matched to a gene: 8. The CDR3 nucleotides read TGTGCCAGCAGCACAAGGACAGGAGTATATGGCTACACCTTC. This codes for CASSTRTGVYGYTF.

This chain links TRBV18 with TRBJ1-1; D ambiguous. The CDR3 is made up of 14 amino acids. Germline V gene sequence: CDR1 KGHSH, CDR2 LQKENI. The V end was cut by 3 bases, the J end by 1 base, with 9 bases between. CDR3 bases: TGTGCCAGCTCACCCTCTCCCAGGAACACTGAAGCTTTCTTT. Translated: CASSPSPRNTEAFF.

This clone was seen only once. The chain recombines TRBV9 with TRBJ2-7; TRBD2 aligns across 9 bases. The J segment lost 3 bases and the V segment lost 0 bases, leaving 7 bases of the junction unmatched. Germline assignment: CDR1 SGDLS and CDR2 YYNGEE. This CDR3 is 16 amino acids long. CDR3 protein: CASSVGGSGGFYEQYF. The CDR3 nucleotides are TGTGCCAGCAGCGTAGGGGGTAGCGGGGGTTTCTACGAGCAGTACTTC.

V and J are TRBV7-2 and TRBJ2-7; D gene ambiguous. V was clipped by 4 bases and J by 7 bases, with 14 bases between them. The CDR3 is 13 residues long. CDR1 is SGHTA, CDR2 FQGNSA, per germline. The CDR3 spells CASSSRNVLEQYF. The DNA of the CDR3 is TGTGCCAGCAGCTCTAGAAACGTGTTGGAGCAGTACTTC.

The rearrangement links TRBV19 to TRBJ2-1; TRBD2 matches at 10 bases. After removal of 1 base from V and 9 bases from J, the junction contained 6 bases not matched to a gene. In germline, CDR1 is LNHDA, CDR2 SQIVND (reference sequence). The length of the CDR3 is 15 residues. The CDR3 here is CASSIGSGRASEQFF. The CDR3 nucleotides are TGTGCCAGTAGTATAGGAAGCGGGAGGGCAAGTGAGCAGTTCTTC.

The V and J genes are TRBV4-1 and TRBJ2-5, with a possible D match to TRBD2 (5 bases). The CDR3 is made up of 16 amino acids. V lost 0 bases, J lost 10 bases, and 21 bases lay in between. CDR1 is MGHRA and CDR2 is YSYEKL in the germline V gene. The CDR3 sequence is CASSQEWLAGTMSQYF. For the CDR3, the DNA is TGCGCCAGCAGCCAAGAGTGGCTAGCCGGAACGATGAGCCAGTACTTC.

The gene calls are TRBV15 and TRBJ1-5; D is perhaps TRBD1 (5 bases). V lost 0 bases, J lost 0 bases, and 9 bases lay in between. The CDR3 has 16 amino acids. Germline V gene sequence: CDR1 LNHNV, CDR2 YYDKDF (reference sequence). CDR3 sequence reads: CATSRDRQFSNQPQHF. In DNA, the CDR3 is TGTGCCACCAGCAGAGATCGACAGTTTAGCAATCAGCCCCAGCATTTT.

The rearrangement uses TRBV7-2 and TRBJ1-6; 7 bases are shared with TRBD1. This CDR3 is 14 amino acids long. Trimming removed 4 bases from V and 15 bases from J; junction bases left unmatched: 12. Per the germline V gene, CDR1 is SGHTA and CDR2 is FQGNSA. The DNA of the CDR3 is TGTGCCAGCAGCTACGGGACAGAGCCGGGGCTCCTCCACTTT. This translates into CASSYGTEPGLLHF.

The rearrangement links TRBV4-3 to TRBJ2-3; D may be TRBD1 (5 bases). Germline CDR1 reads LGHNA; CDR2 reads YSLEER. This CDR3 comprises 13 residues. With 4 bases removed from V and 4 bases from J, the gap between germline ends came to 9 bases. CDR3 protein: CASSPGLSDTQYF. CDR3 nucleotides: TGCGCCAGCAGCCCAGGGTTGTCAGATACGCAGTATTTT.

This sequence joins TRBV7-2 and TRBJ2-2; D possibly corresponds to TRBD2 (6 bases). CDR3 length: 16 residues. Trimming shortened V by 1 base and J by 6 bases, and 15 bases separated the two germline ends. CDR1 SGHTA and CDR2 FQGNSA come from the germline V gene. CDR3 DNA: TGTGCCAGCAGCTTAGTCTACGGCGGGGTGGCCGGGGAGCTGTTTTTT. As protein: CASSLVYGGVAGELFF.

This chain links TRBV6-5 with TRBJ1-2; D gene uncertain. Germline V CDR1 and CDR2: MNHEY, SVGAGI. V gave up 3 bases and J gave up 1 base, with 6 bases separating them. The CDR3 is made up of 13 amino acids. The CDR3 DNA sequence: TGTGCCAGCAGTTATCAGGTTAACTATGGCTACACCTTC. Amino acid sequence: CASSYQVNYGYTF.

For this clone: This same CDR3 is encoded by further DNA sequences in the sample. V is TRBV7-3 and J is TRBJ2-1; 14 positions agree with TRBD2. Germline-derived CDR1 and CDR2 are SGHTA and FQGTGA. The CDR3 sequence is 15 residues long. J gave up 6 bases and V 2 bases, and 0 bases lay outside the gene matches. The CDR3 sequence is CASSLGTSGGNEQFF. The CDR3, as DNA: TGTGCCAGCAGCTTAGGGACTAGCGGGGGCAATGAGCAGTTCTTC.

The chain carries TRBV5-1 and TRBJ2-7; TRBD1 aligns across 7 bases. This CDR3 has 14 residues. CDR1 is SGHRS, CDR2 YFSETQ, per germline. With 0 bases clipped from V and 5 bases from J, the junction kept 5 bases outside the gene matches. DNA for the CDR3: TGCGCCAGCAGCTTGGACAGGGGTAATAACGAGCAGTACTTC. Its protein is CASSLDRGNNEQYF.

Turning to this clone: At one of its ends the junction is not consistent with the germline gene, which may arise from a read error. This chain joins TRBV5-1 and TRBJ2-6, with 7 bases aligning to TRBD1. This CDR3 has 15 amino acids. Germline V lookup: CDR1 SGHRS, CDR2 YFSETQ. This CDR3 reads CASSPGPKGANGLTF. CDR3 DNA: TGCGCCAGCAGCCCGGGCCCCAAGGGGGCCAACGGCCTGACTTTC.

This chain uses TRBV2 with TRBJ2-1; 7 nucleotides match TRBD2. J was trimmed by 4 bases and V by 4 bases; bases with no gene match: 7. This CDR3 is built from 15 residues. Germline V gives CDR1 SNHLY, CDR2 FYNNEI. The CDR3 sequence is CASSVLGLPYNEQFF. In nucleotides, the CDR3 is TGTGCCAGCAGTGTGTTGGGACTACCTTACAATGAGCAGTTCTTC.

The sample holds a few counts of this clone. The CDR3 bases are TGTGCCAGCAGCGCAGACGGGGCTAGCGGGACTGTCTACGAGCAGTACTTC. Translation: CASSADGASGTVYEQYF. This chain joins TRBV11-2 and TRBJ2-7; 9 nucleotides match TRBD2. Germline V gene sequence: CDR1 SGHAT, CDR2 FQNNGV. The CDR3 extends over 17 amino acids. The ends lost 5 bases at V and 3 bases at J; junction bases unmatched: 14. Full variable domain (remainder filled in from reference TRBV11-2 and TRBJ2-7): EAGVAQSPRYKIIEKRQSVAFWCNPISGHATLYWYQQILGQGPKLLIQFQNNGVVDDSQLPKDRFSAERLKGVDSTLKIQPAKLEDSAVYLCASSADGASGTVYEQYFGPGTRLTVT.

The V call is TRBV6-1, the J call TRBJ1-5; D gene unclear. Trimming left V 6 bases short and J 0 bases short, with 9 bases between. Germline V gene sequence: CDR1 MNHNS, CDR2 SASEGT. The CDR3 has 14 amino acids. CDR3 protein: CASRQPYSNQPQHF. The CDR3 DNA is TGTGCCAGCAGACAACCTTATAGCAATCAGCCCCAGCATTTT.

The chain employs TRBV5-1 and TRBJ2-7, with 7 bases lining up with TRBD1. V shed 6 bases and J 2 bases; nucleotides not matched to a gene: 8. The CDR3 length is 14 residues. Per germline, CDR1 SGHRS and CDR2 YFSETQ. The chain's CDR3 is CASKRQGGPYEQYF. The CDR3 DNA is TGCGCCAGCAAGCGACAGGGCGGCCCCTACGAGCAGTACTTC.

This clone was recorded a few times. Relative to the germline gene, one junction end is altered; a read error may explain this. The chain combines TRBV5-1 with TRBJ2-4; a weak D match, TRBD1 (5 bases). The germline V gene encodes CDR1 SGHRS and CDR2 YFSETQ. The CDR3 sequence is 14 residues long. CDR3 nucleotide sequence: TGCGCCAGCAGCATCGACAGAGCCAAAAACAGTCAGTACTTC. Protein product: CASSIDRAKNSQYF.

The chain has TRBV9 and TRBJ2-1, with 11 nucleotides matching TRBD2. V shed 0 bases and J 0 bases; nucleotides not matched to a gene: 11. The CDR3 extends over 20 amino acids. The germline V gene encodes CDR1 SGDLS and CDR2 YYNGEE. The CDR3 DNA reads as TGTGCCAGCAGCGTAGTGATCCAGGAACTAGCGGGAGTCTCCTACAATGAGCAGTTCTTC. Translated: CASSVVIQELAGVSYNEQFF.

The chain couples TRBV6-5 to TRBJ1-1; D uncertain. V was cut by 4 bases and J by 4 bases, with 10 bases left in between. The CDR3 is made up of 13 amino acids. Germline assignment: CDR1 MNHEY and CDR2 SVGAGI. The CDR3 DNA sequence: TGTGCCAGCAGTTTTGAGGAGAGCACTGAAGCTTTCTTT. It codes for CASSFEESTEAFF.

This clone showed up just once. This chain connects TRBV5-4 to TRBJ2-1; 10 nucleotides line up with TRBD2. The CDR3 has 15 amino acids. The germline CDR1 and CDR2 sequences are SGHNT and YYREEE (reference sequence). Unmatched junction bases numbered 2, after V lost 0 bases and J lost 5 bases. The CDR3 DNA follows: TGTGCCAGCAGCTTGGCGAGCGGGGGGGACAATGAGCAGTTCTTC. This translates into CASSLASGGDNEQFF.